Presented here are 26 T cell receptor beta chains from one specimen sequenced in a study of blood T cells in healthy people across ages. A second PCR, run for about 7 to 12 cycles, used a sample-barcoded 5' primer plus a J-beta primer mix. TCRdb independently ran MiXCR on the 5' RACE reads; one entry per CDR3 protein. The data hold 750,000 or so distinct CDR3 sequences, with about 25% observed a single time. The same sample was also studied in work on T cells of mothers and their children.

Sequenced: blood. The receptors here all came from a boy aged 10-17 years in good health.

The rearrangement joins TRBV7-9 to TRBJ1-1; no definite D call. V gave up 7 bases and J gave up 1 base, with 7 bases separating them. The CDR3 extends over 12 amino acids. Germline-derived CDR1 and CDR2 are SEHNR and FQNEAQ (reference sequence). CDR3 protein: CASTLPNTEAFF. Written as DNA, the CDR3 is TGTGCCAGCACCCTCCCGAACACTGAAGCTTTCTTT.

This clonotype was seen a handful of times. The chain uses TRBV21-1 and TRBJ2-5. TRBV21-1 is a pseudogene. This CDR3 contains 14 residues. The CDR3 loop reads CASSKHPNGETQHF. In DNA form, the CDR3 reads TGTGCCAGCAGCAAACACCCGAACGGGGAGACCCAGCACTTC.

This clonotype was counted between two and nine times. The chain combines TRBV4-3 with TRBJ1-2; possible D gene TRBD1, 5 bases. V lost 4 bases, J lost 3 bases, and 12 bases lay in between. This CDR3 spans 14 amino acids. The germline V gene encodes CDR1 LGHNA and CDR2 YSLEER. For the CDR3, the DNA is TGCGCCAGCAGCCCTCGCCCGGGGGACTATGGCTACACCTTC. Its protein is CASSPRPGDYGYTF.

This clonotype was seen only a few times. The chain recombines TRBV6-5 with TRBJ2-1; D is perhaps TRBD1 (5 bases). This CDR3 comprises 13 residues. Germline V gives CDR1 MNHEY, CDR2 SVGAGI. V dropped 4 bases and J dropped 8 bases, with 12 bases sitting between them. CDR3 nucleotides: TGTGCCAGCAGTTTCCGCTTACAGGATGAGCAGTTCTTC. Its translation: CASSFRLQDEQFF.

The V call is TRBV5-6, the J call TRBJ2-6, with TRBD1 matching over 7 bases. CDR1 SGHDT and CDR2 YYEEEE come from the germline V gene. The CDR3 consists of 19 residues. The junction had 13 bases not matched to a gene; V was cut back by 4 bases and J by 0 bases. The CDR3 protein is CASSRRVTGPASGANVLTF. The CDR3 DNA reads TGTGCCAGCAGCCGTAGAGTGACAGGGCCTGCCTCTGGGGCCAACGTCCTGACTTTC.

This clonotype was recorded a few times. The chain carries TRBV9 and TRBJ2-7; no clear D gene. Trimming cost V 0 bases and J 0 bases, with 4 bases left between them. The CDR3 loop spans 13 amino acids. From germline, CDR1 is SGDLS and CDR2 YYNGEE. This CDR3 is CASSVESSYEQYF. The CDR3 coding sequence is TGTGCCAGCAGCGTAGAGAGCTCCTACGAGCAGTACTTC.

The chain carries TRBV7-6 and TRBJ2-5; D possibly corresponds to TRBD1 (6 bases). Trimming left V 5 bases short and J 0 bases short, with 13 bases between. CDR3 size: 15 residues. In germline, CDR1 is SGHVS, CDR2 FNYEAQ. The CDR3, as DNA: TGTGCCAGCAGCAACAGGGATTGGTACCAAGAGACCCAGTACTTC. Translating it yields CASSNRDWYQETQYF.

This clonotype was found a few times. The CDR3 DNA follows: TGTGCCATCAGTGAACTAGCGGGAGCTAGAAATGAGCAGTTCTTC. Translation: CAISELAGARNEQFF. This chain connects TRBV10-3 to TRBJ2-1, with 11 bases aligning to TRBD2. The trim removed 3 bases at V and 7 bases at J, leaving 5 bases unmatched. This CDR3 has 15 amino acids. The germline gives CDR1 ENHRY, CDR2 SYGVKD.

J is TRBJ1-2 and V is TRBV12-3 or TRBV12-4; D uncertain. Trimming pared 3 bases from V and 4 bases from J, leaving 21 bases between. CDR3 size: 17 residues. CDR3 coding DNA: TGTGCCAGCAGTTTCGGAGACCGATCTAACTTGAGCTATGGCTACACCTTC. Translating gives CASSFGDRSNLSYGYTF.

J is TRBJ2-1 and V is TRBV10-3, with D maybe TRBD1 (5 bases). The CDR3 contains 14 residues. V lost 0 bases to trimming and J lost 5 bases, with 8 bases between them. The germline V gene encodes CDR1 ENHRY and CDR2 SYGVKD. For the CDR3, the DNA is TGTGCCATCAGTGAGTCACAGGCTAACAATGAGCAGTTCTTC. Its translation is CAISESQANNEQFF.

This clonotype has just a few counts. The chain is built from TRBV29-1 and TRBJ2-5; a weak D match, TRBD1 (6 bases). The J call may be mistaken, given a closer DNA end match to TRBJ2-1. Germline V gene data show CDR1 as SQVTM and CDR2 as ANQGSEA. CDR3 size: 14 residues. The CDR3 protein is CSALWGQGSDEQFF. The CDR3 DNA sequence: TGCAGCGCCCTTTGGGGGCAGGGGAGCGATGAGCAGTTCTTC.

This clonotype occurred a few times. The genes are TRBV7-2 and TRBJ2-5; 8 nucleotides agree with TRBD2. The CDR3 runs to 15 residues. V gave up 5 bases and J gave up 5 bases; unmatched junction bases: 10. Looked up from germline, CDR1 is SGHTA and CDR2 is FQGNSA. CDR3 protein: CASSHPGTSRETQYF. In nucleotides, the CDR3 is TGTGCCAGCAGCCACCCGGGGACTAGTCGGGAGACCCAGTACTTC.

The chain has TRBV7-2 and TRBJ2-3; D is possibly TRBD2 (5 bases). Between the trimmed V and J ends, which lost 5 bases and 1 base, there was a span of 13 bases. Germline-derived CDR1 and CDR2 are SGHTA and FQGNSA. The CDR3 sequence is 15 residues long. CDR3 in DNA: TGTGCCAGCAGCCCAGAGGCGGGCCGCACAGATACGCAGTATTTT. Its translation: CASSPEAGRTDTQYF.

The genes are TRBV24-1 and TRBJ2-1, with D perhaps matching TRBD1 (6 bases). Germline CDR1 reads KGHDR; CDR2 reads SFDVKD. The CDR3 consists of 15 residues. Trimming removed 10 bases at V and 3 bases at J, with 18 bases between. The CDR3 coding sequence is TGTGCCACGGGAAAGACAGGCCTTCTCTACAATGAGCAGTTCTTC. It yields the protein CATGKTGLLYNEQFF.

The genes are TRBV20-1 and TRBJ2-7, with D perhaps TRBD2 (6 bases). V lost 7 bases and J lost 2, with 9 bases in between. The V gene's germline CDR1 is DFQATT and CDR2 SNEGSKA (reference sequence). The CDR3 is 11 residues long. CDR3 loop: CSGRGPYEQYF. The DNA for the CDR3 is TGCAGTGGGAGGGGTCCCTACGAGCAGTACTTC.

This clonotype has just a few counts. V gene TRBV6-2 or TRBV6-3 combines with J gene TRBJ2-1, with 7 bases fitting TRBD2. Gene TRBJ2-7 matches the end of the DNA better, so the J call may be wrong. Germline CDR1 and CDR2: MNHEY and SVGEGT. The CDR3 has 13 amino acids. CDR3 nucleotide sequence: TGTGCCACCCTACTAGCGTCCTCCTACGAGCAGTACTTC. The encoded protein is CATLLASSYEQYF.

The chain uses TRBV7-2 and TRBJ2-5; D not certain. Gene TRBJ2-1 matches the end of the DNA better, so the J call may be wrong. Germline V gives CDR1 SGHTA, CDR2 FQGNSA. The CDR3 consists of 11 residues. CDR3 DNA: TGTGCCAGCAGACTAATAAATGAGCAGTTCTTC. This sequence encodes CASRLINEQFF.

The V call is TRBV10-3, the J call TRBJ1-1; D not certain. The CDR3 extends over 15 amino acids. Germline V lookup: CDR1 ENHRY, CDR2 SYGVKD. The ends were cut back, 2 bases at V and 1 base at J, with 11 bases in the middle. CDR3 protein: CAISEHTASNTEAFF. The CDR3 DNA reads as TGTGCCATCAGTGAGCATACGGCCTCGAACACTGAAGCTTTCTTT.

This clonotype has a handful of counts. V is TRBV7-9 and J is TRBJ2-7; maybe TRBD2 (5 bases). The CDR3 loop spans 14 amino acids. Germline values: CDR1 SEHNR, CDR2 FQNEAQ (reference sequence). V was pared by 5 bases and J by 5 bases, with 16 bases between. Here the CDR3 DNA reads TGTGCCAGCAGCCCGGCGGGCAGAATACACGAGCAGTACTTC. It yields the protein CASSPAGRIHEQYF.

A few counts support this clonotype. This rearrangement joins TRBV20-1 to TRBJ2-5, with a possible D match to TRBD2 (5 bases). The better agreement between TRBJ2-1 and the DNA end casts doubt on the J call. Germline CDR1 and CDR2: DFQATT and SNEGSKA (reference sequence). The CDR3 covers 15 residues. CDR3 region: CSAYAREGSYNEQFF. Here the CDR3 DNA reads TGCAGTGCATATGCTAGAGAGGGTTCCTACAATGAGCAGTTCTTC.

This chain uses TRBV11-3 with TRBJ1-3, with a weak D call TRBD1 (5 bases). Looked up from germline, CDR1 is SGHNT and CDR2 is YENEEA. V was pared by 6 bases and J by 1 base, with 10 bases between. The CDR3 extends over 14 amino acids. The CDR3 sequence is CASSSQVSGNTIYF. The CDR3 nucleotides are TGTGCCAGCAGTTCACAGGTTTCTGGAAACACCATATATTTT.

This chain connects TRBV3-1 to TRBJ1-2; D call uncertain. Germline CDR1 and CDR2: LGHDT and YNNKEL (reference sequence). V was trimmed by 6 bases and J by 2 bases, leaving 13 bases between them. The CDR3 runs 14 residues. The CDR3 DNA reads as TGTGCCAGCAGGAGTGTGGCGGAAAACTATGGCTACACCTTC. Amino acids: CASRSVAENYGYTF.

There are a few counts of this clonotype. The chain is built from TRBV12-3 or TRBV12-4 and TRBJ2-3; 8 nucleotides align to TRBD2. The ends lost 3 bases at V and 4 bases at J; junction bases unmatched: 3. The CDR3 consists of 14 residues. The CDR3 coding sequence is TGTGCCAGCAGTTTCTTAGCGGGGTCAGATACGCAGTATTTT. Protein: CASSFLAGSDTQYF.

This chain connects TRBV6-6 to TRBJ2-3; perhaps TRBD1 as D (5 bases). The CDR3 covers 13 residues. V dropped 2 bases and J dropped 6 bases, with 9 bases sitting between them. In germline, CDR1 is MNHNY, CDR2 SVGAGI (reference sequence). In DNA form, the CDR3 reads TGTGCCAGCAGTTACCCGCCAGGGGATACGCAGTATTTT. Amino acid sequence: CASSYPPGDTQYF.

The chain is built from TRBV11-2 and TRBJ2-5, with D maybe TRBD1 (6 bases). The CDR3 length is 15 residues. CDR1 is SGHAT and CDR2 is FQNNGV in the germline V gene. V dropped 5 bases and J dropped 4 bases, with 17 bases sitting between them. Written as DNA, the CDR3 is TGTGCCAGCAGCCCTAGTGGACAGTTTCGAGAGACCCAGTACTTC. It yields the protein CASSPSGQFRETQYF.

This clonotype was seen more than once but under ten times. The gene calls are TRBV29-1 and TRBJ1-2; D is perhaps TRBD1 (6 bases). V lost 7 bases and J lost 2, with 11 bases in between. The CDR3 runs 12 residues. Germline V CDR1 and CDR2: SQVTM, ANQGSEA. CDR3 nucleotides: TGCAGCGCCATCGACAGGAACTATGGCTACACCTTC. Translation gives CSAIDRNYGYTF.